This passage covers 25 T cell receptor beta chains from one sample sequenced in a study of T-cell reconstitution after alpha-beta-depleted transplantation in children. Molecular barcoding with unique molecular identifiers was used for the TCRbeta library. TCRdb reprocessed the PCR reads with MiXCR, giving one entry per CDR3 protein. The table lists around 370,000 distinct CDR3 sequences, 10% of them singletons, with 2% to 2.5% in the top ten. The specimen was PBMCs from the stem cell graft donor, collected from the stem cell graft. These receptors came from a human donor who donated a stem cell graft to a child with acute lymphoblastic leukemia.

This clonotype was observed a few times. The V call is TRBV5-1, the J call TRBJ1-6; D not certain. This CDR3 has 16 amino acids. V was shortened by 4 bases and J by 8 bases, with 19 bases between the two germline ends. Germline values: CDR1 SGHRS, CDR2 YFSETQ. The DNA for the CDR3 is TGCGCCAGCAGCCCTGGTGGGAGATTAAAGGATTCACCCCTCCACTTT. Protein sequence: CASSPGGRLKDSPLHF. The complete variable domain, with remaining parts taken from reference TRBV5-1 and TRBJ1-6, reads KAGVTQTPRYLIKTRGQQVTLSCSPISGHRSVSWYQQTPGQGLQFLFEYFSETQRNKGNFPGRFSGRQFSNSRSEMNVSTLELGDSALYLCASSPGGRLKDSPLHFGNGTRLTVT.

This clonotype was recorded many times. The chain has TRBV4-3 and TRBJ1-4; TRBD1 matches at 10 bases. This CDR3 has 16 amino acids. Germline-derived CDR1 and CDR2 are LGHNA and YSLEER. Trimming at V came to 1 base and at J to 5 bases, leaving 4 bases not matched to a gene. The CDR3 protein is CASSQAEDRGNEKLFF. As DNA, the CDR3 is TGCGCCAGCAGCCAAGCGGAGGACAGGGGGAATGAAAAACTGTTTTTT.

The table lists this clonotype with many counts. The V call is TRBV10-3, the J call TRBJ2-2, with 9 bases that match TRBD2. The CDR3 spans 14 residues. Germline trimming cut 4 bases from V and 6 bases from J; bases unmatched to any gene: 3. Germline assignment: CDR1 ENHRY and CDR2 SYGVKD. In DNA form, the CDR3 reads TGTGCCATCAGTGGACTAGCGGATCCCGGGGAGCTGTTTTTT. Its protein is CAISGLADPGELFF.

The chain is built from TRBV14 and TRBJ2-2; 9 bases map to TRBD1. J lost 7 bases, V lost 4 bases, and 10 bases had no gene match. Germline V lookup: CDR1 SGHDN, CDR2 FVKESK. The CDR3 runs 16 residues. The CDR3: CASSRRTGGANGELFF. DNA for the CDR3: TGTGCCAGCAGCCGGAGAACAGGGGGCGCGAACGGGGAGCTGTTTTTT. The variable domain in full, with the rest retrieved from reference TRBV14 and TRBJ2-2, is EAGVTQFPSHSVIEKGQTVTLRCDPISGHDNLYWYRRVMGKEIKFLLHFVKESKQDESGMPNNRFLAERTGGTYSTLKVQPAELEDSGVYFCASSRRTGGANGELFFGEGSRLTVL.

The chain recombines TRBV7-2 with TRBJ2-3, with 7 bases lining up with TRBD2. Germline V gene sequence: CDR1 SGHTA, CDR2 FQGNSA. Trimming at V came to 1 base and at J to 4 bases, leaving 8 bases not matched to a gene. The CDR3 has 16 residues. The CDR3 coding sequence is TGTGCCAGCAGCTTAGGCCCCGGGGCGGGAGCAGATACGCAGTATTTT. It translates to CASSLGPGAGADTQYF.

This clonotype was counted a few times. V and J are TRBV14 and TRBJ2-1; TRBD2 matches 8 bases. Germline loops: CDR1 SGHDN, CDR2 FVKESK. This CDR3 comprises 16 residues. J gave up 4 bases and V 8 bases, and 13 bases lay outside the gene matches. CDR3 nucleotides: TGTGCCAGCTCCCCAACTAGCGGCCCTGCTTACAATGAGCAGTTCTTC. This codes for CASSPTSGPAYNEQFF.

This chain links TRBV27 with TRBJ2-5; D may be TRBD1 or TRBD2 (5 bases each). V was cut by 4 bases and J by 4 bases, with 16 bases left in between. Germline V gives CDR1 MNHEY, CDR2 SMNVEV (reference sequence). The CDR3 extends over 15 amino acids. In DNA, the CDR3 is TGTGCCAGCAGTTCTGTCAGGGACGTCCCAGAGACCCAGTACTTC. This gives the protein CASSSVRDVPETQYF.

The rearrangement uses TRBV12-3 or TRBV12-4 and TRBJ2-5; D is unresolved. V was cut by 5 bases and J by 4 bases, with 8 bases left in between. The CDR3 runs to 12 residues. CDR3 sequence (DNA): TGTGCCAGCAGTCGTCTCAGAGAGACCCAGTACTTC. It translates to CASSRLRETQYF.

This clonotype was seen more than once but under ten times. The chain links TRBV29-1 to TRBJ1-1, with D possibly TRBD1 on 6 matching bases. V lost 1 base and J lost 2, with 11 bases in between. The CDR3 has 14 amino acids. In germline, CDR1 is SQVTM, CDR2 ANQGSEA. The CDR3 DNA reads as TGCAGCGTTGAAGCAGGGGATCTCAACACTGAAGCTTTCTTT. Amino acids: CSVEAGDLNTEAFF.

CDR3 residues: CASSRQARTDTQYF. CDR3 nucleotides: TGCGCCAGCAGTCGACAGGCGAGAACAGATACGCAGTATTTT. The chain has TRBV4-1 and TRBJ2-3, with TRBD1 as a possible D gene (6 bases). CDR1 MGHRA and CDR2 YSYEKL come from the germline V gene. The CDR3 runs to 14 residues. V shed 6 bases and J shed 3 bases, with 13 bases lying between them.

The table lists this clonotype with a few counts. V and J are TRBV5-1 and TRBJ2-6; tentatively, D is TRBD2 (5 bases). The V gene's germline CDR1 is SGHRS and CDR2 YFSETQ. With 4 bases removed from V and 0 bases from J, the gap between germline ends came to 14 bases. This CDR3 contains 17 residues. For the CDR3, the DNA is TGCGCCAGCAGCCGGGGATCTGGGAGCTCTGGGGCCAACGTCCTGACTTTC. This encodes CASSRGSGSSGANVLTF.

At least ten counts were recorded for this clonotype. The gene calls are TRBV3-1 and TRBJ2-2; weak D call: TRBD1 (5 bases). CDR1 and CDR2 (germline): LGHDT, YNNKEL (reference sequence). V was shortened by 2 bases and J by 2 bases, with 9 bases between the two germline ends. The CDR3 is made up of 15 amino acids. CDR3 sequence reads: CASSQQGSNTGELFF. The CDR3 DNA is TGTGCCAGCAGCCAACAGGGAAGTAACACCGGGGAGCTGTTTTTT.

There are a few counts of this clonotype. The gene calls are TRBV19 and TRBJ2-4; TRBD1 agrees at 8 bases. The CDR3 extends over 14 amino acids. Losses at the gene ends were 6 bases for V and 6 bases for J; bases not matched to a gene: 7. The germline CDR1 and CDR2 sequences are LNHDA and SQIVND (reference sequence). CDR3 amino acids: CASRVTGEVNIQYF. CDR3 in DNA: TGTGCCAGTAGGGTGACAGGGGAGGTAAACATTCAGTACTTC.

This clonotype appeared a few times. V usage is TRBV9 and J usage is TRBJ1-5; 11 bases align to TRBD1. Unmatched junction bases numbered 4, after V lost 3 bases and J lost 5 bases. CDR1 SGDLS and CDR2 YYNGEE come from the germline V gene. The length of the CDR3 is 15 residues. The CDR3 loop reads CASSAGQGVHQPQHF. CDR3 nucleotide sequence: TGTGCCAGCAGCGCGGGACAGGGGGTCCATCAGCCCCAGCATTTT.

This clonotype appeared a few times. V usage is TRBV27 and J usage is TRBJ2-7, with D possibly being TRBD1 or TRBD2 (5 bases each). Germline assignment: CDR1 MNHEY and CDR2 SMNVEV (reference sequence). The CDR3 length is 16 residues. The V and J ends lost 0 bases and 0 bases respectively, with 12 bases between them. The DNA of the CDR3 is TGTGCCAGCAGTTTATCCTCCGGGACGGTCTCCTACGAGCAGTACTTC. Translated, it gives CASSLSSGTVSYEQYF.

The gene calls are TRBV4-2 and TRBJ2-7; D is unclear. Germline V CDR1 and CDR2: LGHNA, YNFKEQ. Trimming removed 0 bases from V and 1 base from J, with 10 bases in between. CDR3 size: 15 residues. CDR3 residues: CASSQDRSPSYEQYF. The CDR3 DNA reads TGTGCCAGCAGCCAAGATCGGAGCCCATCCTACGAGCAGTACTTC.

The rearrangement uses TRBV5-1 and TRBJ2-7, with D possibly being TRBD1 or TRBD2 (5 bases each). The CDR3 covers 16 residues. Trimming removed 0 bases at V and 4 bases at J, with 17 bases between. Germline CDR1 and CDR2: SGHRS and YFSETQ. The CDR3 spells CASSLGPGTEDYEQYF. As DNA, the CDR3 is TGCGCCAGCAGCTTGGGGCCCGGGACGGAGGATTACGAGCAGTACTTC.

The chain carries TRBV5-1 and TRBJ1-4, with 11 bases matching TRBD1. V shed 4 bases, J shed 5 bases, and the junction held 10 bases outside the gene matches. Germline V lookup: CDR1 SGHRS, CDR2 YFSETQ. CDR3 length equals 17 residues. The CDR3 nucleotides read TGCGCCAGCAGCCTTGGACAGGGGGCCCTTCAAAATGAAAAACTGTTTTTT. Encoded protein: CASSLGQGALQNEKLFF.

This clonotype came up many times. The chain combines TRBV19 with TRBJ2-7; no definite D call. Trimming removed 6 bases from V and 2 bases from J, with 8 bases in between. This CDR3 has 12 amino acids. Germline CDR1 LNHDA, CDR2 SQIVND (reference sequence). The CDR3 is CASRNEAYEQYF. CDR3 nucleotides: TGTGCCAGTAGAAACGAAGCCTACGAGCAGTACTTC.

At least ten counts were recorded for this clonotype. The chain has TRBV28 and TRBJ1-6; TRBD1 agrees at 7 bases. Per germline, CDR1 MDHEN and CDR2 SYDVKM. V was clipped by 6 bases and J by 5 bases; unmatched bases: 7. This CDR3 has 15 residues. Here the CDR3 reads CASRRQGGDNSPLHF. The CDR3 DNA reads TGTGCCAGCAGGAGACAGGGTGGGGATAATTCACCCCTCCACTTT.

This chain connects TRBV7-6 to TRBJ2-7; D is possibly TRBD2 (5 bases). The CDR3 consists of 12 residues. Germline values: CDR1 SGHVS, CDR2 FNYEAQ. V lost 5 bases and J lost 6, with 11 bases in between. The chain's CDR3 is CASSPLGGEQYF. The CDR3 DNA is TGTGCCAGCAGCCCCCTAGGAGGCGAGCAGTACTTC.

This clonotype appeared a few times. The gene calls are TRBV21-1 and TRBJ2-7; the DNA was not compared with TRBD2, the D call given in the table. TRBV21-1 is tagged as a pseudogene. CDR3 length equals 17 residues. CDR3 sequence (DNA): TGTGCCAGCAGCAAATACCCTCATGAGGAGGCCCCCTACGAGCAGTACTTC. It codes for CASSKYPHEEAPYEQYF.

The gene calls are TRBV18 and TRBJ1-5; D may be TRBD1 (6 bases). Trimming left V 6 bases short and J 7 bases short, with 19 bases between. CDR3 length equals 15 residues. Germline CDR1 and CDR2: KGHSH and LQKENI. CDR3 DNA: TGTGCCAGCTCCGACACCGACAGGTCGGGCCAGCCCCAGCATTTT. Encoded protein: CASSDTDRSGQPQHF.

This clonotype was detected many times. The genes are TRBV28 and TRBJ1-5; the D gene is possibly TRBD1 (5 bases). This CDR3 spans 18 amino acids. Looked up from germline, CDR1 is MDHEN and CDR2 is SYDVKM. Trimming took off 3 bases at V and 3 bases at J, with 21 bases between the two ends. As DNA, the CDR3 is TGTGCCAGCAGTTTTCCCAAACAGGACCCAGTCGACAATCAGCCCCAGCATTTT. Translating it yields CASSFPKQDPVDNQPQHF. Supplemented by reference TRBV28 and TRBJ1-5, the full variable domain reads DVKVTQSSRYLVKRTGEKVFLECVQDMDHENMFWYRQDPGLGLRLIYFSYDVKMKEKGDIPEGYSVSREKKERFSLILESASTNQTSMYLCASSFPKQDPVDNQPQHFGDGTRLSIL.

The chain combines TRBV7-9 with TRBJ2-7; D may match TRBD1 or TRBD2 (6 bases each). V was clipped by 6 bases and J by 0 bases, with 12 bases between them. This CDR3 contains 14 residues. Germline-derived CDR1 and CDR2 are SEHNR and FQNEAQ (reference sequence). DNA of the CDR3: TGTGCCAGCAGGGCCGGGGGCACCTCCTACGAGCAGTACTTC. It is translated as CASRAGGTSYEQYF.